A selection of T cell receptor beta chains follows, all from one sample in a study of blood T cell repertoires in COVID-19. Profiled with immunoSEQ multiplex PCR; TCRdb holds only in-frame clones, not every one. The sample consists of hundreds of thousands of clones, about 92% of them appearing once. Source material: PBMCs or T cells enriched from blood (not recorded which). All receptors derive from a man aged 55 to 69 who had recovered from COVID-19. Each CDR3 is given with its conserved first and last residue. Each record gives: clone size, D gene, J gene, V gene, CDR3 DNA, CDR3 protein. D genes are given only for firm matches. Clone size is not always given. Where it is, it says once, few, many or a class for expanded clones.

abundance: NA; d_gene: NA; j_gene: TRBJ1-3; v_gene: TRBV5-1; CDR3nt: TGCGCCAGCAGCAATGGACAAACTACCTCTGGAAACACCATATATTTT; CDR3aa: CASSNGQTTSGNTIYF
abundance: NA; d_gene: NA; j_gene: TRBJ2-4; v_gene: TRBV7-2; CDR3nt: TGTGCCAGCAGCTTAGGGGCGGGAACAAACATTCAGTACTTC; CDR3aa: CASSLGAGTNIQYF
abundance: NA; d_gene: NA; j_gene: TRBJ1-2; v_gene: TRBV4-1; CDR3nt: TGCGCCAGCAGCCGAAACCCTGGCCGGGAGGACTACACCTTC; CDR3aa: CASSRNPGREDYTF
abundance: NA; d_gene: TRBD2; j_gene: TRBJ2-5; v_gene: TRBV29-1; CDR3nt: TGCAGCGTTGGGGGAGGGATTGGACTAGCGGGAGTACAAGAGACCCAGTACTTC; CDR3aa: CSVGGGIGLAGVQETQYF
abundance: NA; d_gene: TRBD2; j_gene: TRBJ2-7; v_gene: TRBV24-1; CDR3nt: TGTGCCACCAGTGATCCTCGGACTAGCGGAAACGAGCAGTACTTC; CDR3aa: CATSDPRTSGNEQYF
abundance: NA; d_gene: TRBD2; j_gene: TRBJ2-1; v_gene: TRBV24-1; CDR3nt: TGTGCCACTTCAAGGACTAGCGGGAAAAATGAGCAGTTCTTC; CDR3aa: CATSRTSGKNEQFF
abundance: once; d_gene: TRBD1; j_gene: TRBJ1-4; v_gene: TRBV12-5; CDR3nt: TGTGCTAGCGCCAGGGGGTCGGGGGAAAAACTGTTTTTT; CDR3aa: CASARGSGEKLFF
abundance: NA; d_gene: TRBD1; j_gene: TRBJ1-2; v_gene: TRBV19; CDR3nt: TGTGCCAGTAGTATCCGGACACAGGGGGCTGCTCGCGGCTACACCTTC; CDR3aa: CASSIRTQGAARGYTF
abundance: once; d_gene: NA; j_gene: TRBJ1-2; v_gene: TRBV19; CDR3nt: TGTGCCAGTAGTAACGGTGGTCGCGGAACCTATGGCTACACCTTC; CDR3aa: CASSNGGRGTYGYTF
abundance: NA; d_gene: NA; j_gene: TRBJ1-2; v_gene: TRBV9; CDR3nt: TGTGCCAGCAGCGTAGCTCCTCCGGGGGGGCTTAACTATGGCTACACCTTC; CDR3aa: CASSVAPPGGLNYGYTF
abundance: NA; d_gene: NA; j_gene: TRBJ2-3; v_gene: TRBV13; CDR3nt: TGTGCCAGCAGCCGAATGGGGTCGGCGGGAAGCACAGATACGCAGTATTTT; CDR3aa: CASSRMGSAGSTDTQYF
abundance: NA; d_gene: NA; j_gene: TRBJ1-6; v_gene: TRBV19; CDR3nt: TGTGCCAGTAGTATATCCTCGGTCTATAATTCACCCCTCCACTTT; CDR3aa: CASSISSVYNSPLHF
abundance: once; d_gene: TRBD2; j_gene: TRBJ2-1; v_gene: TRBV29-1; CDR3nt: TGCAGCGTTGAAGAGCGGGAGGCCTCCGTCTTACCCTACAATGAGCAGTTCTTC; CDR3aa: CSVEEREASVLPYNEQFF
abundance: NA; d_gene: NA; j_gene: TRBJ1-5; v_gene: TRBV4-1; CDR3nt: TGCGCCAGCAGCCAAATTAAGGGATCAGGGCAGCCCCAGCATTTT; CDR3aa: CASSQIKGSGQPQHF
abundance: NA; d_gene: TRBD1; j_gene: TRBJ1-5; v_gene: TRBV7-9; CDR3nt: TGTGCCAGCAGCGTACAGGGGAGCCAGCCCCAGCATTTT; CDR3aa: CASSVQGSQPQHF
abundance: NA; d_gene: TRBD1; j_gene: TRBJ1-3; v_gene: TRBV3-1/TRBV3-2; CDR3nt: TGTGCCAGCAGCCATGAGGGGACAGCCTCTGGAAACACCATATATTTT; CDR3aa: CASSHEGTASGNTIYF
abundance: few; d_gene: NA; j_gene: TRBJ2-5; v_gene: TRBV10-1; CDR3nt: TGCGCCAGCAGTGAGACTCAGGGGCGAGAGACCCAGTACTTC; CDR3aa: CASSETQGRETQYF
abundance: once; d_gene: NA; j_gene: TRBJ1-3; v_gene: TRBV15; CDR3nt: TGTGCCACGGGACCCATGCAGGGGATTAACACCATATATTTT; CDR3aa: CATGPMQGINTIYF
abundance: NA; d_gene: NA; j_gene: TRBJ2-3; v_gene: TRBV11-2; CDR3nt: TGTGCCTCCCTTCGGAGCGGCACAGATACGCAGTATTTT; CDR3aa: CASLRSGTDTQYF
abundance: NA; d_gene: TRBD1; j_gene: TRBJ2-2; v_gene: TRBV24-1; CDR3nt: TGTGCCACCAGTGATCCGGGACAGACCACCGGGGAGCTGTTTTTT; CDR3aa: CATSDPGQTTGELFF
abundance: NA; d_gene: TRBD1; j_gene: TRBJ1-1; v_gene: TRBV7-9; CDR3nt: TGTGCCAGCAGCCCAGGGGGGTATCCTGAAGCTTTCTTT; CDR3aa: CASSPGGYPEAFF
abundance: NA; d_gene: NA; j_gene: TRBJ1-2; v_gene: TRBV14; CDR3nt: TGTGCCAGCAGCCCGCAGGCTGGGTATGGCTACACCTTC; CDR3aa: CASSPQAGYGYTF
abundance: NA; d_gene: TRBD2; j_gene: TRBJ2-5; v_gene: TRBV6-5; CDR3nt: TGTGCCAGCAGTTATGGGCAGGGAGGGAAAGAGACCCAGTACTTC; CDR3aa: CASSYGQGGKETQYF
abundance: NA; d_gene: TRBD1; j_gene: TRBJ2-3; v_gene: TRBV5-6; CDR3nt: TGTGCCAGCAGCTTGTTGATGACAGGGGCGACAGATACGCAGTATTTT; CDR3aa: CASSLLMTGATDTQYF
abundance: NA; d_gene: NA; j_gene: TRBJ1-5; v_gene: TRBV6-5; CDR3nt: TGTGCCAGCAGCCCCCGGAGGGATGGCGGTCAGCCCCAGCATTTT; CDR3aa: CASSPRRDGGQPQHF
abundance: once; d_gene: NA; j_gene: TRBJ1-5; v_gene: TRBV10-3; CDR3nt: TGTGCCATCAAGCATAGCGATAGCAATCAGCCCCAGCATTTT; CDR3aa: CAIKHSDSNQPQHF
abundance: once; d_gene: TRBD1; j_gene: TRBJ1-5; v_gene: TRBV6-5; CDR3nt: TGTGCCAGCAGTTACTCTGGCAGGGGGTCTCAGCCCCAGCATTTT; CDR3aa: CASSYSGRGSQPQHF
abundance: few; d_gene: TRBD1; j_gene: TRBJ1-3; v_gene: TRBV5-1; CDR3nt: TGCGCCAGCAGCCTACAGACAGGGGGAGGTGGAAACACCATATATTTT; CDR3aa: CASSLQTGGGGNTIYF
abundance: NA; d_gene: NA; j_gene: TRBJ1-1; v_gene: TRBV7-2; CDR3nt: TGTGCCAGCAGCTTAGGGAGGATCGGAGTCAACCGGAGGACTGAAGCTTTCTTT; CDR3aa: CASSLGRIGVNRRTEAFF
abundance: once; d_gene: NA; j_gene: TRBJ1-2; v_gene: TRBV9; CDR3nt: TGTGCCAGCACCCCGCCCCACGGGAGGGCGAGCTATGGCTACACCTTC; CDR3aa: CASTPPHGRASYGYTF
abundance: once; d_gene: NA; j_gene: TRBJ1-3; v_gene: TRBV5-1; CDR3nt: TGCGCCAGCAGCCCCGGGAGCTTCTCTGGAAACACCATATATTTT; CDR3aa: CASSPGSFSGNTIYF
abundance: NA; d_gene: TRBD1; j_gene: TRBJ1-5; v_gene: TRBV6-1; CDR3nt: TGTGCCAGCAGTGACACAGACAGGGTGGGCAATCAGCCCCAGCATTTT; CDR3aa: CASSDTDRVGNQPQHF
abundance: NA; d_gene: TRBD1; j_gene: TRBJ1-4; v_gene: TRBV28; CDR3nt: TGTGCCAGCGGACAGGGGGGCAATGAAAAACTGTTTTTT; CDR3aa: CASGQGGNEKLFF
abundance: NA; d_gene: NA; j_gene: TRBJ2-2; v_gene: TRBV7-6; CDR3nt: TGTGCCAGCAGGCCCACGCGAGGTCCTAACACCGGGGAGCTGTTTTTT; CDR3aa: CASRPTRGPNTGELFF
abundance: NA; d_gene: NA; j_gene: TRBJ2-1; v_gene: TRBV30; CDR3nt: TGTGCCTGGAGTATTGGGACTTCCCCACGGAATGAGCAGTTCTTC; CDR3aa: CAWSIGTSPRNEQFF
abundance: NA; d_gene: NA; j_gene: TRBJ1-1; v_gene: TRBV4-3; CDR3nt: TGCGCCAGCAGCCAAGATTCGAGGCTCGGCACTGAAGCTTTCTTT; CDR3aa: CASSQDSRLGTEAFF
abundance: once; d_gene: TRBD1; j_gene: TRBJ1-3; v_gene: TRBV18; CDR3nt: TGTGCCAGCTCACCTACAGGGGAAAGGAACACCATATATTTT; CDR3aa: CASSPTGERNTIYF
abundance: NA; d_gene: NA; j_gene: TRBJ1-4; v_gene: TRBV7-2; CDR3nt: TGTGCCAGCAGCTTATCGGGGTACGGGGAAAAACTGTTTTTT; CDR3aa: CASSLSGYGEKLFF
abundance: NA; d_gene: TRBD1; j_gene: TRBJ2-1; v_gene: TRBV2; CDR3nt: TGTGCCAGCAGTCCGGGACAGAACAATGAGCAGTTCTTC; CDR3aa: CASSPGQNNEQFF
abundance: NA; d_gene: NA; j_gene: TRBJ2-3; v_gene: TRBV11-3; CDR3nt: TGTGCCAGCAGCTTACATGGCTCAGATACGCAGTATTTT; CDR3aa: CASSLHGSDTQYF
abundance: NA; d_gene: TRBD2; j_gene: TRBJ2-3; v_gene: TRBV4-3; CDR3nt: TGCGCCAGCAGCCAAGATCGGGTTACGGGGGGAAGCACAGATACGCAGTATTTT; CDR3aa: CASSQDRVTGGSTDTQYF
abundance: NA; d_gene: NA; j_gene: TRBJ2-7; v_gene: TRBV15; CDR3nt: TGTGCCACCAGCAGAGATCGGGGGAGAGGGCAGTACTTC; CDR3aa: CATSRDRGRGQYF
abundance: NA; d_gene: TRBD1; j_gene: TRBJ2-1; v_gene: TRBV30; CDR3nt: TGTGCCTGGACCCCAGGGGGTATGCTTGAGCAGTTCTTC; CDR3aa: CAWTPGGMLEQFF
abundance: NA; d_gene: TRBD1; j_gene: TRBJ2-7; v_gene: TRBV4-1; CDR3nt: TGCGCCAGCAGCCAAGATATAGGACAGGGTCGGTACGAGCAGTACTTC; CDR3aa: CASSQDIGQGRYEQYF
abundance: NA; d_gene: TRBD2; j_gene: TRBJ2-7; v_gene: TRBV6-6; CDR3nt: TGTGCCAGCAGTTTAATAGCGGGGGTCTACGAGCAGTACTTC; CDR3aa: CASSLIAGVYEQYF
abundance: NA; d_gene: TRBD1; j_gene: TRBJ2-1; v_gene: TRBV6-5; CDR3nt: TGTGCCAGCAGTTACTCGTGGCAGGGGGCGTCAAATGAGCAGTTCTTC; CDR3aa: CASSYSWQGASNEQFF
abundance: NA; d_gene: NA; j_gene: TRBJ1-2; v_gene: TRBV14; CDR3nt: TGTGCCAGCAGCCGAGGACAGACCAACTATGGCTACACCTTC; CDR3aa: CASSRGQTNYGYTF
abundance: NA; d_gene: NA; j_gene: TRBJ1-5; v_gene: TRBV18; CDR3nt: TGTGCCAGCTCACTAGGAGGGCCGGGGCTAAGCAATCAGCCCCAGCATTTT; CDR3aa: CASSLGGPGLSNQPQHF
abundance: NA; d_gene: TRBD2; j_gene: TRBJ2-3; v_gene: TRBV2; CDR3nt: TGTGCCAGCAGTCCAGCGGGACTCACTTCAGATACGCAGTATTTT; CDR3aa: CASSPAGLTSDTQYF
abundance: once; d_gene: NA; j_gene: TRBJ2-1; v_gene: TRBV24-1; CDR3nt: TGTGCCACCAGTGATTTCAGGGAAAGCTCCTACAATGAGCAGTTCTTC; CDR3aa: CATSDFRESSYNEQFF
abundance: NA; d_gene: TRBD2; j_gene: TRBJ2-3; v_gene: TRBV7-6; CDR3nt: TGTGCCAGCAGCCAGGGGACTAGCGGGAGGGCAGATACGCAGTATTTT; CDR3aa: CASSQGTSGRADTQYF
abundance: NA; d_gene: TRBD1; j_gene: TRBJ2-7; v_gene: TRBV2; CDR3nt: TGTGCCAGCAGACCCCCGGGACAGGGCTACGAGCAGTACTTC; CDR3aa: CASRPPGQGYEQYF
abundance: NA; d_gene: TRBD2; j_gene: TRBJ2-3; v_gene: TRBV5-1; CDR3nt: TGCGCCAGCAGCACGGGGACTAGCGGGCCCACAGATACGCAGTATTTT; CDR3aa: CASSTGTSGPTDTQYF
abundance: NA; d_gene: NA; j_gene: TRBJ1-3; v_gene: TRBV7-9; CDR3nt: TGTGCCAGCAGCCCGGGCGGGACTCTGACGGGAAACACCATATATTTT; CDR3aa: CASSPGGTLTGNTIYF
abundance: NA; d_gene: TRBD2; j_gene: TRBJ2-1; v_gene: TRBV5-8; CDR3nt: TGTGCCAGCAGCGCCAGCGGGGGGCCGTTGTATGAGCAGTTCTTC; CDR3aa: CASSASGGPLYEQFF
abundance: NA; d_gene: NA; j_gene: TRBJ2-2; v_gene: TRBV24-1; CDR3nt: TGTGCCACCAGTGGTCTCAGGACCGGGGAGCTGTTTTTT; CDR3aa: CATSGLRTGELFF
abundance: NA; d_gene: NA; j_gene: TRBJ2-1; v_gene: TRBV7-9; CDR3nt: TGTGCCAGCAGCCCCATGGTGCCGAGGAGCTCCTACAATGAGCAGTTCTTC; CDR3aa: CASSPMVPRSSYNEQFF